The TCR beta chain under discussion was sequenced for a study of vaccination and CD4 T cells after COVID-19. In the study overall: Each of the control cultures got a CEFX pool, an HIV-1 Nef pool, or no peptide. Study-wide results and limits: Only post-vaccination samples contained a median approximately 85% of the reactive clones in convalescent patients.

The Oncomine TCR Beta short-read assay sequenced DNA from cultured CD4+ T cells. TCRdb processed the PCR reads anew with MiXCR; each CDR3 protein has one entry. The sample contains over 11,000 distinct CDR3 sequences, over 20% of which appear only once. This clonotype was found a few times. Its antigen remains unidentified. Noted treatment: roughly ten-day PBMC culture with coronavirus spike peptide pools or control peptides (ViraFEST assay). This receptor was taken from a human donor with COVID-19. The sample taken for sequencing was cultured CD4+ T cells from blood.

DNA for the CDR3: TGTGCCAGCAGTCTAAACCGGGACACGAGACCTTCACCCCTCCACTTT. It codes for CASSLNRDTRPSPLHF. The chain joins TRBV27 to TRBJ1-6, with TRBD1 as a possible D gene (6 bases). The germline V and J ends were trimmed by 5 bases and 9 bases, with 20 bases remaining between them. The CDR3 length is 16 residues. The germline V gene has CDR1 MNHEY and CDR2 SMNVEV (reference sequence).